Detailed here is one T cell receptor beta chain. Its antigen is undetermined. At one of its ends the junction is not consistent with the germline gene, which may arise from a read error. The source of the sample is a study of post-analysis software for immune sequencing data. Study context: Relapsing-remitting, secondary progressive and progressive-relapsing forms of multiple sclerosis all featured among disease courses. Broader study findings: Those samples that were prepared in the same batch co-clustered strongly by F measure. The normalized Chao1 diversity of multiple sclerosis patients was significantly lower than that of controls.

Unique molecular identifiers were built into the TCR beta cDNA libraries. cDNA molecules numbering roughly 0.5 million came from around 0.96 to 9.9 million T cells. One entry per CDR3 protein, called by TCRdb with MiXCR from the PCR reads. The profile shows 650,000 to 850,000 distinct CDR3 sequences, approximately 44% of them singletons. The sequencing input was blood. The sequence came from a girl aged 10-17 years with multiple sclerosis.

The CDR3 DNA sequence: TGTGCCACCACGACCCCCGGGGGCACTGACGCTTTCTTT. Its protein product is CATTTPGGTDAFF. The chain has TRBV24-1 and TRBJ1-1, with a tentative D call TRBD1 (6 bases). This CDR3 contains 13 residues. CDR1 is KGHDR and CDR2 is SFDVKD in the germline V gene.